What follows is one T cell receptor beta chain and its context. Its antigen is unidentified. PCR primers comprised 60 Vbeta and 13 Jbeta primers. Method: immunoSEQ multiplex PCR; TCRdb's copy keeps in-frame clones and lacks some. The data show over 150,000 clones, roughly 85% seen once. This record comes from a study of cytomegalovirus exposure and HLA in healthy donors. V dropped 3 bases and J dropped 5; count of bases not matched to a gene: 6. The CDR3 runs to 16 residues. Germline V CDR1 and CDR2: SGHRS, YFSETQ. Study-level results: According to an earlier analysis, most TCR beta V segments yielded productive rearrangements about 90% or about 30% of the time.

The V call is TRBV5-1, the J call TRBJ2-2; TRBD2 agrees at 11 bases. The source of this sequence is a woman in her 30s in good health and CMV-seronegative. Sample: PBMCs. The CDR3 DNA follows: TGCGCCAGCAGCTGGGGACTAGCGGAGAGAACCGGGGAGCTGTTTTTT. It yields the protein CASSWGLAERTGELFF.